This TCR beta chain appears in the sequencing data of a study of cytotoxic CD8 clonotypes in ibrutinib-treated CLL. Points from the study as a whole: Before falling back toward baseline at progression, clonality had risen at the time of ibrutinib response. Public clonotypes were rare and shrank or held steady on treatment.

As concerns this clone: Its target is not known.

Here immunoSEQ multiplex PCR was the method, and the copy in TCRdb shows in-frame clones only, minus some. The sample lists about 200,000 clones; 65% to 80% were seen once. The CDR3 sequence is 13 residues long. Looked up from germline, CDR1 is LNHNV and CDR2 is YYDKDF (reference sequence). Trimming stripped 8 bases from V and 4 bases from J, with 12 bases between. This TCR was recovered from a human donor with chronic lymphocytic leukemia. The rearrangement joins TRBV15 to TRBJ1-5, with D possibly TRBD1 on 5 matching bases. The specimen was PBMCs, collected after 12 months of ibrutinib treatment. The CDR3: CATASRGNQPQHF. The CDR3 nucleotides read TGTGCCACCGCATCTAGGGGTAATCAGCCCCAGCATTTT. Full variable domain (outside the CDR3, taken from reference TRBV15 and TRBJ1-5): DAMVIQNPRYQVTQFGKPVTLSCSQTLNHNVMYWYQQKSSQAPKLLFHYYDKDFNNEADTPDNFQSRRPNTSFCFLDIRSPGLGDTAMYLCATASRGNQPQHFGDGTRLSIL.